This T cell receptor beta chain was retrieved from a study of lymphopenia after photon versus proton radiotherapy. Sequencing used immunoSEQ multiplex PCR; TCRdb keeps in-frame clones, though not all of them. This sample has around 70,000 clones, with roughly 91% found just once. This CDR3 region has 15 residues. In germline, CDR1 is SQVTM, CDR2 ANQGSEA. V trimming: 6 bases; J trimming: 6 bases; junction bases outside the gene matches: 12. This rearrangement joins TRBV29-1 to TRBJ2-3, with TRBD2 matching over 10 bases. The specimen was peripheral blood, collected from a patient treated with photon-based radiotherapy. The source is a woman in her 70s with pancreatic cancer. This CDR3 reads CSVEIIAGGGDTQYF. CDR3 coding DNA: TGCAGCGTAGAAATCATAGCGGGAGGCGGCGATACGCAGTATTTT.